This TCR beta chain originates from a study of Graves' ophthalmopathy and Graves' hyperthyroidism (dated by TCRdb to between 2018 and 2020). Background for the entire study: Peripheral blood was collected at initial diagnosis, prior to any treatment. The study used TCR beta repertoire signatures to distinguish Graves' ophthalmopathy from Graves' hyperthyroidism and to predict progression to ophthalmopathy. For training and testing, the 100 or so patients in the discovery cohort were randomly divided in a 7:3 ratio. In five or six hyperthyroidism patients, T-cell repertoires of thyroid tissue and blood were compared. To explore V-J signatures that separate ophthalmopathy from hyperthyroidism, a discovery set of about a hundred patients was enrolled, consisting of approximately 45 with ophthalmopathy and some 56 with stable hyperthyroidism. In total, 120 to 150 blood samples were TCR-sequenced: under 45 ophthalmopathy, some 75 hyperthyroidism and some 17 hyperthyroidism-to-ophthalmopathy patients. For independent validation, a separate cohort was made up of around 18 hyperthyroidism patients plus 17 patients who later progressed from hyperthyroidism to ophthalmopathy. Following sampling, methimazole starting at 30 mg daily was administered to hyperthyroidism patients, and high-dose intravenous methylprednisolone was administered to ophthalmopathy patients.

Hyperthyroidism was considered stable if no progression to ophthalmopathy occurred within 18 months of follow-up. Hyperthyroidism patients were newly diagnosed, were aged 18 to 65 years, and had a disease duration under 2 months. Patients with other autoimmune diseases, uncontrolled infections, pregnancy or lactation were excluded from the study. Diagnosis was based on clinical symptoms, serum thyroxine, TRAb, thyroid ultrasound and orbital computed tomography. Using Ficoll-Paque density gradient centrifugation, PBMCs were isolated from approximately 11 ml of fresh peripheral blood. Trizol reagent was used to extract the total RNA, and its quality was then checked on an Agilent 2100 Bioanalyzer. There are many counts of this clonotype. Its antigen is currently not known. Base qualities are not provided; no much larger clone lies one nucleotide away. The research as a whole found: Most expanded thyroid clonotypes with a frequency above 0.001 also appeared in blood, which suggests that blood repertoires may reflect the immune response in the thyroid. Ophthalmopathy was separated from stable hyperthyroidism by the 13-signature model with roughly 90% sensitivity and just under 84% specificity in cross-validation and with 80%/75% in the test set. No statistical method was used to predetermine the sample size, and group allocation was not hidden from the investigators. In validation, the model predicted ophthalmopathy progression with 55% to 71% sensitivity and around 72% specificity; approximately 12 predicted patients were CT-confirmed with GO in a median of 6.5 months.

TCR beta CDR3 regions were amplified from RNA transcripts for repertoire sequencing. The first round of RT-PCR was done with HTBI primers and the Qiagen OneStep RT-PCR kit, and was followed by a second round of multiplex PCR, then size selection and purification. The libraries underwent paired-end sequencing with 100 bp reads on an Illumina HiSeq2000. As for the authors' bioinformatics: SOAPnuke was used to process the reads, throwing out any read that had adapters, had uncalled bases, had a mean Phred below 15, or lacked an exact constant-primer or identifier match. COPE v1.2.5 was used to merge high-quality paired reads. Each unique nucleotide sequence was defined as a clonotype, and clonotypes were aligned to IMGT TRB V, D and J references with MiTCR v1.1. Analysis was restricted to V-J combinations with a frequency above 0.0001, which covered about 99% of repertoires. For each V-J combination, a TCR clonal expansion and chaos score was defined as the ratio of F50 clonal expansion to chaos observed in the TCRdist matrix. Welch's t-statistics and random forest were used to reduce features to approximately 13 V-J combinations, which were fed into a naive Bayes classifier. The Morisita-Horn index was used to measure how similar the thyroid and blood repertoires were. TCRdb reworked the public reads: Q25 trimming with fastp, MiXCR clone assembly, productive beta chains retained. Every entry covers one CDR3 protein and lists the most common genes and DNA from its rows. TCRdb's processing, not the authors' own work, is the source of the V and J calls. The sample table contains hundreds of thousands of distinct CDR3 sequences; only one count was recorded for about a fifth of them. The ten largest clones capture about 6.6% of the sample.

The germline V gene encodes CDR1 SGHVS and CDR2 FQNEAQ. Deletion took 3 bases off V and 3 bases off J, with a span of 18 bases between the germline ends. Inclusive of the bounding cysteine and phenylalanine, the CDR3 is 16 residues long. The kept DNA is CDR3 alone, 48 bases in frame from the first base. Sequencing was done on a sample of peripheral blood. This receptor was obtained from a woman aged 18-29 years with stable Graves' hyperthyroidism. Some clones in this sample may be carry-over from other donors' samples. Donor details come from another sample of the same person, matched by shared clones. The V and J genes are TRBV7-8 and TRBJ2-7, with the D segment possibly TRBD1 or TRBD2, each aligning over 5 bases. This receptor carries the CDR3 CASSLGRGRINYEQYF. In nucleotides, the sequence is TGTGCCAGCAGCTTGGGACGAGGCAGGATCAACTACGAGCAGTACTTC.